A selection of T cell receptor beta chains follows, all from one sample in a study of T cell repertoires in cytomegalovirus infection. Their antigens remain unidentified. From the reads, TCRdb called clonotypes with MiXCR, one entry per CDR3 protein. The sample holds approximately 150,000 distinct CDR3 sequences, about 22% seen once. Sequenced here: CD8+ T cells from cultured PBMCs, sampled from culture after CMV antigen stimulation. These TCRs come from a human donor in good health (CMV status not recorded). Some clones in this sample may be carry-over from other donors' samples. CDR3s include the opening cysteine and the closing phenylalanine or tryptophan. Fields, in order: clone size, V gene, J gene, D gene, CDR3 DNA, CDR3 protein. D genes are given only for firm matches. Only part of the rows carry a size: once, few, many, or a class if the clone is expanded.

size: few; V: TRBV7-2; J: TRBJ2-6; D: NA; DNA: TGTGCCAGCAGCCCTAGTTGGGGGGTCGGGGCCAACGTCCTGACTTTC; CDR3: CASSPSWGVGANVLTF
size: many; V: TRBV7-2; J: TRBJ2-7; D: TRBD2; DNA: TGTGCCAGCAGCTTAGGGGGGAGGGCGTACGAGCAGTACTTC; CDR3: CASSLGGRAYEQYF
size: NA; V: TRBV11-2; J: TRBJ2-3; D: NA; DNA: TGTGCCAGCAGCTATAGAGGGTTCTCAGATACGCAGTATTTT; CDR3: CASSYRGFSDTQYF
size: many; V: TRBV7-9; J: TRBJ2-5; D: TRBD1; DNA: TGTGCCAGCAGCTACCTGGACAGGGGAGGTATCAGAGAGACCCAGTACTTC; CDR3: CASSYLDRGGIRETQYF
size: NA; V: TRBV20-1; J: TRBJ1-1; D: NA; DNA: TGCAGTGCTAGAGATATCCGACAGGCCTCGGGGACTGAAGCTTTCTTT; CDR3: CSARDIRQASGTEAFF
size: NA; V: TRBV27; J: TRBJ1-1; D: TRBD1; DNA: TGTGCCAGCAGTTCCTGGACAGGGGGCCAGAGGAACACTGAAGCTTTCTTT; CDR3: CASSSWTGGQRNTEAFF
size: few; V: TRBV19; J: TRBJ2-7; D: NA; DNA: TGTGCCAGTAGGGAAGGACTCCTTGCCTCCTACGAGCAGTACTTC; CDR3: CASREGLLASYEQYF
size: few; V: TRBV7-3; J: TRBJ2-5; D: TRBD2; DNA: TGTGCCAGCAGCTTAACCGCCATAGCGGGGGGGACAGAGACCCAGTACTTC; CDR3: CASSLTAIAGGTETQYF
size: few; V: TRBV7-9; J: TRBJ1-4; D: NA; DNA: TGTGCCAGCAGCTTAGGGGACGGAACTAATGAAAAACTGTTTTTT; CDR3: CASSLGDGTNEKLFF
size: few; V: TRBV29-1; J: TRBJ1-1; D: NA; DNA: TGCAGCGTTGAATCTCTGGCAGCGGAAGCTTTCTTT; CDR3: CSVESLAAEAFF
size: few; V: TRBV7-2; J: TRBJ1-3; D: NA; DNA: TGTGCCAGCAGCTTTGACCTGCCTGGAAACACCATATATTTT; CDR3: CASSFDLPGNTIYF
size: few; V: TRBV30; J: TRBJ1-2; D: TRBD1; DNA: TGTGCCTGGAGCCAGAGGGACAGGGTCTATGGCTACACCTTC; CDR3: CAWSQRDRVYGYTF
size: few; V: TRBV7-2; J: TRBJ1-6; D: NA; DNA: TGTGCCAGCAGCTTAAGGTGGAACGTGGACTCTTATAATTCACCCCTCCACTTT; CDR3: CASSLRWNVDSYNSPLHF
size: NA; V: TRBV7-9; J: TRBJ2-1; D: NA; DNA: TGTGCCAGCAGCTTACTGCGGACCAATGAGCAGTTCTTC; CDR3: CASSLLRTNEQFF
size: few; V: TRBV30; J: TRBJ2-1; D: TRBD2; DNA: TGTGCCTGGAGTTTCGGGGGGGGGACGTACAATGAGCAGTTCTTC; CDR3: CAWSFGGGTYNEQFF
size: NA; V: TRBV7-2; J: TRBJ2-3; D: TRBD2; DNA: TGTGCCAGCAACATTCGGACTAGCGGGGAGACAGATACGCAGTATTTT; CDR3: CASNIRTSGETDTQYF
size: NA; V: TRBV12-3/TRBV12-4; J: TRBJ1-2; D: NA; DNA: TGTGCCAGCAGTCCCACAGGGTTTGCTAACTATGGCTACACCTTC; CDR3: CASSPTGFANYGYTF
size: few; V: TRBV7-3; J: TRBJ2-1; D: NA; DNA: TGTGCCAGCAGCTTAAACACGGATGGTGAGCAGTTCTTC; CDR3: CASSLNTDGEQFF
size: few; V: TRBV7-9; J: TRBJ2-7; D: NA; DNA: TGTGCCAGCAGCACACGTTACAGAGGGACATTCGAGCAGTACTTC; CDR3: CASSTRYRGTFEQYF
size: once; V: TRBV6-1; J: TRBJ2-7; D: NA; DNA: TGTGCCAGCAGTGAAGGGGGACCCTCCTACGAGCAGTACTTC; CDR3: CASSEGGPSYEQYF
size: NA; V: TRBV12-3/TRBV12-4; J: TRBJ1-1; D: NA; DNA: TGTGCCAGCAGCTCCCCTAGGGTAGCTTTCTTT; CDR3: CASSSPRVAFF
size: NA; V: TRBV6-2/TRBV6-3; J: TRBJ1-1; D: NA; DNA: TGTGCATCGAGGGGTGACACCGAAGCTTTCTTT; CDR3: CASRGDTEAFF
size: few; V: TRBV4-3; J: TRBJ1-1; D: NA; DNA: TGCGCCAGCAGCCAAGACATTGATTGGCGGGGGACCACTGAAGCTTTCTTT; CDR3: CASSQDIDWRGTTEAFF
size: few; V: TRBV7-2; J: TRBJ2-7; D: TRBD1; DNA: TGTGCCAGCAGCTTGGGACAGCCGCTATACGAGCAGTACTTC; CDR3: CASSLGQPLYEQYF
size: few; V: TRBV4-1; J: TRBJ1-4; D: NA; DNA: TGCGCCAGCAGCCAAGATCCACCAGCAACTAATGAAAAACTGTTTTTT; CDR3: CASSQDPPATNEKLFF
size: NA; V: TRBV12-3/TRBV12-4; J: TRBJ2-1; D: NA; DNA: TGTGCCAGCAGTCCCTATCTTGTAAATGAGCAGTTCTTC; CDR3: CASSPYLVNEQFF